This T cell receptor beta chain was observed in a study of beta chain features in type 1 diabetes. Study conclusions and caveats: The naive, central memory and Treg TCRB repertoires of patients appeared to be more similar to one another than those of healthy donors. Diminished insertions and augmented deletions at VDJ junctions characterized type 1 diabetes patients.

Each of the CD4+ naive, central memory, regulatory and stem cell-like memory populations was sorted via CD45RO/CCR7/CD25/CD127/CD95/CD27. Expressed TCRB transcripts were sequenced because the isolated RNA had all been reverse transcribed beforehand. Data came from immunoSEQ multiplex PCR; TCRdb stores just in-frame clones and leaves some out. The sample includes under 950,000 clones, about 17% of them seen just once. This clone appeared a few times. Its specificity is unknown. CDR3 length: 15 residues. Germline CDR1 reads SGHAT; CDR2 reads FQNNGV. V lost 5 bases to trimming and J lost 0 bases, with 11 bases between them.

The sequence derives from a woman in her late teens or twenties in good health. Sequencing input: naive CD4+ T cells from blood. This chain joins TRBV11-2 and TRBJ2-1; perhaps D is TRBD1 or TRBD2 (5 bases each). The CDR3 sequence is CASSAGTDSYNEQFF. The CDR3 coding sequence is TGTGCCAGCAGCGCAGGGACGGACTCCTACAATGAGCAGTTCTTC.